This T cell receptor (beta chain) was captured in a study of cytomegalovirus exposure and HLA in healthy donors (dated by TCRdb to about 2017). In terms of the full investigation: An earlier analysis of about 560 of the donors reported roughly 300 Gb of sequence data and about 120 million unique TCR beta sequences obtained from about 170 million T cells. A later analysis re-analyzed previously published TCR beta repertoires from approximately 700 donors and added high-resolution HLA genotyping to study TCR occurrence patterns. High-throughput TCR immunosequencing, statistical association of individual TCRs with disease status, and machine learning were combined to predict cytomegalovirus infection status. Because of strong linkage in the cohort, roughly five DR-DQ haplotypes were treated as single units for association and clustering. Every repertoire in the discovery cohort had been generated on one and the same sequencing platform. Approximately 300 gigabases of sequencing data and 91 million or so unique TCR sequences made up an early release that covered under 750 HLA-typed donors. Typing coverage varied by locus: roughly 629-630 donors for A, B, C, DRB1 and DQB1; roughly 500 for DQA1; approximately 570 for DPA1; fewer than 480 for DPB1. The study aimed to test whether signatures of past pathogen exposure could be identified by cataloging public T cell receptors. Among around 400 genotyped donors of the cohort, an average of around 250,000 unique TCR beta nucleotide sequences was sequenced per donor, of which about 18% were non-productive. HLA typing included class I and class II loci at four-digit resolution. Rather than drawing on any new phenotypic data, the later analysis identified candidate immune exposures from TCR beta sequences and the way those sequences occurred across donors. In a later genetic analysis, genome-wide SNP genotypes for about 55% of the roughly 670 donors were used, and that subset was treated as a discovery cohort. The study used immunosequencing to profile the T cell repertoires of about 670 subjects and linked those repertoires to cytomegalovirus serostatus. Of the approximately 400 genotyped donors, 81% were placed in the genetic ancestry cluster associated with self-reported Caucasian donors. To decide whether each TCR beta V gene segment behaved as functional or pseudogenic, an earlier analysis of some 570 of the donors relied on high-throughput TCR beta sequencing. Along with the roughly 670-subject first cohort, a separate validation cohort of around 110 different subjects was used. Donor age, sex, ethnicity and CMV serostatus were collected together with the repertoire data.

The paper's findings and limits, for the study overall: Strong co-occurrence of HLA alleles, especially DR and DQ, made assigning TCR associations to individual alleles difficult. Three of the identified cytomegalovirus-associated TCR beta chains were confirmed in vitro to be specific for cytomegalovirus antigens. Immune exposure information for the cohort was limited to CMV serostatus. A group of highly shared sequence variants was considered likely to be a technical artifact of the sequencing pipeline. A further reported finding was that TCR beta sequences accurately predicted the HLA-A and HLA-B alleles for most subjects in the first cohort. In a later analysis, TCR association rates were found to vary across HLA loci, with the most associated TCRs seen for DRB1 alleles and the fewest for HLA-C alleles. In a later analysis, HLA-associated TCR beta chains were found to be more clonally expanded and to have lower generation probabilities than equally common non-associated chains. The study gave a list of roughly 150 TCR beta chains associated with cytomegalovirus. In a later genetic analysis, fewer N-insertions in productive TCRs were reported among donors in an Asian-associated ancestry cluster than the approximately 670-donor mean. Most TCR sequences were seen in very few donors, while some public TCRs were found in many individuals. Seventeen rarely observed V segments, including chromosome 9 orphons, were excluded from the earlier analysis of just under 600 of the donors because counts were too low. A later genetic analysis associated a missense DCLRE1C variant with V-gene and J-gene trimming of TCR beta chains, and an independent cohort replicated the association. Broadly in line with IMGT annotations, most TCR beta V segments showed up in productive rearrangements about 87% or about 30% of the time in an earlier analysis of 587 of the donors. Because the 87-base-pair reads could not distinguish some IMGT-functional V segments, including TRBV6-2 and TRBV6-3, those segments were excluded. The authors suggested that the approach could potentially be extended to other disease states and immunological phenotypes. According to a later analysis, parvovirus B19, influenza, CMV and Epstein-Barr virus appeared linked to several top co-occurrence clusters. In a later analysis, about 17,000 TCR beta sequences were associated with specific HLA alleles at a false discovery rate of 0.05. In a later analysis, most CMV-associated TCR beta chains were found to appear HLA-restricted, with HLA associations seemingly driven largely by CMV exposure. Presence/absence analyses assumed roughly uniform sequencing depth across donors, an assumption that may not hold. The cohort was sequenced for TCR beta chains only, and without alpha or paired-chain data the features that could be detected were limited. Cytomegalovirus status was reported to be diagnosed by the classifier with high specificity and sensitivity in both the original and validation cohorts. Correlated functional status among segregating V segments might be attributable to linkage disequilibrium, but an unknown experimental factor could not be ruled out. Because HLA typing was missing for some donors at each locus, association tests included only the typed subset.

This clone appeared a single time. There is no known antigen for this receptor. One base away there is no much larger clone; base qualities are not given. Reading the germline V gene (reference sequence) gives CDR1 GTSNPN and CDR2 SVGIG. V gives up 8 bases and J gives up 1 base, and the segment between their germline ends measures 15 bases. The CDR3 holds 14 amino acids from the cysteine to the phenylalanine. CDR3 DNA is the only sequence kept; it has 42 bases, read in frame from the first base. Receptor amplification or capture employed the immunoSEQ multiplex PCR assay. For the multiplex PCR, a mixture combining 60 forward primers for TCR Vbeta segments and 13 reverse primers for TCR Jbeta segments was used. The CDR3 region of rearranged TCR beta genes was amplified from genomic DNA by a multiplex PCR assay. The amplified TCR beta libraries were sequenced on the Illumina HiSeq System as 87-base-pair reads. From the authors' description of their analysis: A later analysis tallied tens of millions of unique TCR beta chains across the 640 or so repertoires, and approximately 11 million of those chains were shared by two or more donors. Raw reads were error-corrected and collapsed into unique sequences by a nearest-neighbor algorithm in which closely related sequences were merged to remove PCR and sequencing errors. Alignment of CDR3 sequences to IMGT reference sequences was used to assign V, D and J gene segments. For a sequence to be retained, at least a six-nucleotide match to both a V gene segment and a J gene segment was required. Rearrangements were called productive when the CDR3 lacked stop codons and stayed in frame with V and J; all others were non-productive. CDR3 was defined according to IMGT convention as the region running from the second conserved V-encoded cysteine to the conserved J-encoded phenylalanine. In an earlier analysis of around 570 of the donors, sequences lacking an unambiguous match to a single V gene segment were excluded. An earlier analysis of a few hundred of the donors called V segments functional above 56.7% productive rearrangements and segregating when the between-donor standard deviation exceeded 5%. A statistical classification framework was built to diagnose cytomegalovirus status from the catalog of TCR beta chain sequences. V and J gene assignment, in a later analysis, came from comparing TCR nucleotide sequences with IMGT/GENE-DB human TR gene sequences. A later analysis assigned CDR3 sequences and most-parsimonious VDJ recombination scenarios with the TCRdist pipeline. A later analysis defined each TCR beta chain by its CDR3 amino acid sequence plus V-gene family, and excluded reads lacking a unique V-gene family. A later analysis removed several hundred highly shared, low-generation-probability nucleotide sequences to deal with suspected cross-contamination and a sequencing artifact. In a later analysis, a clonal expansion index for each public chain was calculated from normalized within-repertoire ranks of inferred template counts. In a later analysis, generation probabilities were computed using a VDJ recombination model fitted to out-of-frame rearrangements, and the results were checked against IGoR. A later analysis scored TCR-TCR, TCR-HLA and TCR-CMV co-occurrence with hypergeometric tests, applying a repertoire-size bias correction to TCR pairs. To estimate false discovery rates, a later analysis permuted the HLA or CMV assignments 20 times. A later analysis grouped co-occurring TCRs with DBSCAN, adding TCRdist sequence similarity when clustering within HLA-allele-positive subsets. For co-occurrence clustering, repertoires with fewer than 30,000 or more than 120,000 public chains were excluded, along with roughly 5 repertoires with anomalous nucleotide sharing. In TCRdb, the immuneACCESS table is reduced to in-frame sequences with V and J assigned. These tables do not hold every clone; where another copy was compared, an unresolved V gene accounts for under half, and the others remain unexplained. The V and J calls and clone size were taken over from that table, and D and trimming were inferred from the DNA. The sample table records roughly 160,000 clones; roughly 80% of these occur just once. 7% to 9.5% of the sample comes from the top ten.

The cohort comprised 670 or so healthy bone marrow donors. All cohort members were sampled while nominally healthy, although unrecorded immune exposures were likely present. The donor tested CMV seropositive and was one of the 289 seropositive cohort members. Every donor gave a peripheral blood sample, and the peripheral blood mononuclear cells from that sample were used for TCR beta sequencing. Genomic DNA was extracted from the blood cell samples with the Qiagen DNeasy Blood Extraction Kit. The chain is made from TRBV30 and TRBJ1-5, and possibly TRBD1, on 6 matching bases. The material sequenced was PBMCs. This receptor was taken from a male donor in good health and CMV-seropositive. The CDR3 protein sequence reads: CAVAWGHSNQPQHF. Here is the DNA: TGTGCCGTGGCCTGGGGGCACAGCAATCAGCCCCAGCATTTT. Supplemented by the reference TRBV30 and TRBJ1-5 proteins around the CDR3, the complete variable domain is SQTIHQWPATLVQPVGSPLSLECTVEGTSNPNLYWYRQAAGRGLQLLFYSVGIGQISSEVPQNLSASRPQDRQFILSSKKLLLSDSGFYLCAVAWGHSNQPQHFGDGTRLSIL.